The rows below give T cell receptor beta chains drawn from one sample of a study of T cell repertoires in cytomegalovirus infection. TCRdb analysed the reads with MiXCR anew, one entry per CDR3 protein. The table includes roughly 860,000 distinct CDR3 sequences, 32% detected once. The antigens these receptors bind are not known. The source was cultured CD8+ T cells from PBMCs, collected from culture after CMV antigen stimulation. All receptors derive from a human donor in good health (CMV status not recorded). Some clones in this sample may be carry-over from other donors' samples. Both conserved end residues are part of each CDR3. D genes are given only for firm matches. Some rows mark clone size as missing; the rest say once, few, many or name a class of expanded clone.

>TRBJ1-1|.|.|TRBV7-4
CASRRKGGGDDTEAFF
TGTGCCAGCAGACGTAAGGGGGGCGGTGACGACACTGAAGCTTTCTTT
>TRBJ1-2|TRBD1|few|TRBV27
CASSPQSTGANYGYTF
TGTGCCAGCAGCCCCCAATCCACAGGGGCGAACTATGGCTACACCTTC
>TRBJ2-5|TRBD1|.|TRBV7-6
CASRTTGVRETQYF
TGTGCCAGCAGGACCACAGGGGTACGCGAGACCCAGTACTTC
>TRBJ1-1|.|.|TRBV12-3/TRBV12-4
CASSFVAGALNTEAFF
TGTGCCAGCAGTTTTGTGGCAGGGGCATTGAACACTGAAGCTTTCTTT
>TRBJ1-2|.|few|TRBV7-6
CASSLDDRSGLGYTF
TGTGCCAGCAGCTTAGATGACCGTAGCGGGCTTGGCTACACCTTC
>TRBJ2-3|.|few|TRBV7-8
CASSKWASSDTQYF
TGTGCCAGCAGCAAGTGGGCAAGTTCAGATACGCAGTATTTT
>TRBJ2-1|.|.|TRBV7-3
CASLVTGGLYNEQFF
TGTGCCAGCCTCGTAACGGGGGGCCTTTACAATGAGCAGTTCTTC
>TRBJ2-1|TRBD1|.|TRBV5-5
CASSLSPGQVYNEQFF
TGTGCCAGCAGCTTGTCACCGGGACAGGTATACAATGAGCAGTTCTTC
>TRBJ2-1|TRBD1|few|TRBV14
CASSQETGSFYNEQFF
TGTGCCAGCAGCCAAGAGACAGGGTCTTTCTACAATGAGCAGTTCTTC
>TRBJ2-1|.|.|TRBV5-5
CASTPWQGLASNEQFF
TGTGCCAGCACCCCCTGGCAGGGACTGGCTTCCAATGAGCAGTTCTTC
>TRBJ1-2|.|once|TRBV9
CASTRRADGYTF
TGTGCCAGCACTCGACGGGCCGATGGCTACACCTTC
>TRBJ2-1|.|many|TRBV7-6
CASSLTGHEQFF
TGTGCCAGCAGCTTAACAGGCCATGAGCAGTTCTTC
>TRBJ1-1|.|many|TRBV12-3/TRBV12-4
CASIPGYNTEAFF
TGTGCCAGCATCCCGGGGTATAACACTGAAGCTTTCTTT
>TRBJ1-2|.|.|TRBV5-4
CASSWTRTGYGYTF
TGTGCCAGCAGCTGGACAAGGACGGGGTATGGCTACACCTTC
>TRBJ2-5|TRBD1|.|TRBV29-1
CSVVPRVDRGVPYRETQYF
TGCAGCGTTGTTCCTCGAGTAGACAGGGGGGTCCCCTACAGGGAGACCCAGTACTTC
>TRBJ1-3|.|.|TRBV7-8
CASSLSRGNTIYF
TGTGCCAGCAGCCTATCCAGGGGAAACACCATATATTTT
>TRBJ1-5|TRBD1|once|TRBV12-3/TRBV12-4
CASSPVDRDQPQHF
TGTGCCAGCAGTCCCGTCGACAGGGACCAGCCCCAGCATTTT
>TRBJ1-2|.|many|TRBV7-6
CASKGPEDYGYTF
TGTGCCAGCAAAGGCCCGGAGGACTATGGCTACACCTTC
>TRBJ1-5|.|.|TRBV20-1
CSAMTPEDSNQPQHF
TGCAGTGCTATGACCCCTGAGGATAGCAATCAGCCCCAGCATTTT
>TRBJ2-4|TRBD1|.|TRBV6-5
CASRNLQGLKNIQYF
TGTGCCAGCAGAAACCTACAGGGGCTCAAAAACATTCAGTACTTC
>TRBJ1-3|.|few|TRBV23-1
CASRDSFSGNTIYF
TGCGCCAGCAGAGACAGCTTCTCTGGAAACACCATATATTTT
>TRBJ2-7|TRBD2|.|TRBV5-1
CASSWGGDEQYF
TGCGCCAGCAGCTGGGGGGGGGACGAGCAGTACTTC
>TRBJ1-2|.|many|TRBV10-3
CASTEGSGYGYTF
TGTGCCTCAACGGAGGGTTCGGGCTATGGCTACACCTTC
>TRBJ2-5|.|few|TRBV28
CASSPMIGKETQYF
TGTGCCAGCAGCCCGATGATAGGTAAAGAGACCCAGTACTTC
>TRBJ2-1|.|.|TRBV6-5
CASSYSGYSSYNEQFF
TGTGCCAGCAGTTACTCGGGCTACAGCTCCTACAATGAGCAGTTCTTC
>TRBJ2-7|TRBD1|.|TRBV7-9
CASSLLYGTAYEQYF
TGTGCCAGCAGCTTACTATATGGGACAGCATACGAGCAGTACTTC
>TRBJ2-3|TRBD2|many|TRBV7-2
CASSLEIAGGTLDTDTQYF
TGTGCCAGCAGCTTAGAGATAGCGGGGGGCACGCTGGACACAGATACGCAGTATTTT
>TRBJ2-2|TRBD2|.|TRBV4-1
CASSDLGQRGLNTGELFF
TGCGCCAGCAGCGACCTGGGGCAGCGGGGGTTGAACACCGGGGAGCTGTTTTTT
>TRBJ2-2|.|many|TRBV2
CASMTNTGELFF
TGTGCCAGCATGACGAACACCGGGGAGCTGTTTTTT
>TRBJ1-6|.|few|TRBV27
CASSLWTDSPLHF
TGTGCCAGCAGTTTATGGACAGATTCACCCCTCCACTTT
>TRBJ2-1|TRBD1|.|TRBV6-1
CAGGLRIDRGDFF
TGTGCCGGTGGGCTTCGCATAGACAGGGGCGACTTCTTC
>TRBJ1-5|TRBD1|.|TRBV5-5
CASSQSRTGQNQPQHF
TGTGCCAGCAGCCAATCCAGGACAGGTCAAAATCAGCCCCAGCATTTT
>TRBJ1-1|.|many|TRBV11-1
CASSLSLRGYEAFF
TGTGCCAGCAGCTTAAGTTTAAGAGGTTACGAAGCTTTCTTT
>TRBJ2-1|.|.|TRBV5-4
CASSVAGWNEQFF
TGTGCCAGCAGCGTGGCCGGATGGAATGAGCAGTTCTTC
>TRBJ1-1|.|many|TRBV7-6
CASSLIEGHTEAFF
TGTGCCAGCAGCTTAATTGAGGGTCACACTGAAGCTTTCTTT
>TRBJ2-5|TRBD2|.|TRBV7-6
CASRVLAVPSDTQYF
TGTGCCAGCAGGGTTCTAGCGGTTCCCTCGGATACCCAGTACTTC
>TRBJ1-1|.|.|TRBV6-2/TRBV6-3
CASTLRASMNTEAFF
TGTGCCAGTACCTTGAGGGCGTCCATGAACACTGAAGCTTTCTTT
>TRBJ2-2|.|few|TRBV2
CARTDRNTGELFF
TGTGCCAGAACGGACCGCAACACCGGGGAGCTGTTTTTT
>TRBJ2-1|TRBD2|.|TRBV6-8
CASSYSRPGGNNNEQFF
TGTGCCAGCAGTTACTCGAGGCCCGGGGGGAACAACAATGAGCAGTTCTTC
>TRBJ2-1|.|once|TRBV5-5
CASSLRRGEVYEQFF
TGTGCCAGCAGCTTAAGGAGGGGAGAGGTCTATGAGCAGTTCTTC
>TRBJ1-2|.|few|TRBV7-9
CASRGEYTYGYTF
TGTGCCAGCAGGGGGGAATACACTTATGGCTACACCTTC
>TRBJ1-4|TRBD1|.|TRBV12-3/TRBV12-4
CASSPTSGTGVEKLFF
TGTGCCAGCAGCCCGACCTCGGGAACAGGGGTGGAAAAACTGTTTTTT
>TRBJ1-1|.|many|TRBV19
CASSFMNTEAFF
TGTGCCAGCAGTTTCATGAACACTGAAGCTTTCTTT
>TRBJ2-5|TRBD1|few|TRBV7-2
CASTWTGQETQYF
TGTGCCAGCACTTGGACAGGACAAGAGACCCAGTACTTC
>TRBJ2-7|TRBD1|few|TRBV4-1
CASSQAGTDQYEQYF
TGCGCCAGCAGCCAGGCCGGGACAGATCAATACGAGCAGTACTTC